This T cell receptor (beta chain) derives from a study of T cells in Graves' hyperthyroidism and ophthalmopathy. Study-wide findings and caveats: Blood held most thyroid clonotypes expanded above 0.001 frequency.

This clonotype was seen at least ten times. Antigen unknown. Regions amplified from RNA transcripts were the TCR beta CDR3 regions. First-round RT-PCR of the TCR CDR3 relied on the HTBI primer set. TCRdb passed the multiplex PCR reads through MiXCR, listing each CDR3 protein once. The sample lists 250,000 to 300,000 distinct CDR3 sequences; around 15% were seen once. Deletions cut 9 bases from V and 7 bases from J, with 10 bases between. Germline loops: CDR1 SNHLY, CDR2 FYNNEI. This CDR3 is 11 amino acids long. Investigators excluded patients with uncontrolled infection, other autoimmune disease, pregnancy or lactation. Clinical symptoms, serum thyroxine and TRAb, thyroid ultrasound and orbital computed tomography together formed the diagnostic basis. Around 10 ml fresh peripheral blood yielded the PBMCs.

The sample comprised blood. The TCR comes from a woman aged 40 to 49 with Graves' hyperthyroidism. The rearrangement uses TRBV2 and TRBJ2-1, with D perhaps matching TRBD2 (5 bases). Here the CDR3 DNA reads TGTGCCAGTACTAGGTGGAATGAGCAGTTCTTC. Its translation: CASTRWNEQFF.